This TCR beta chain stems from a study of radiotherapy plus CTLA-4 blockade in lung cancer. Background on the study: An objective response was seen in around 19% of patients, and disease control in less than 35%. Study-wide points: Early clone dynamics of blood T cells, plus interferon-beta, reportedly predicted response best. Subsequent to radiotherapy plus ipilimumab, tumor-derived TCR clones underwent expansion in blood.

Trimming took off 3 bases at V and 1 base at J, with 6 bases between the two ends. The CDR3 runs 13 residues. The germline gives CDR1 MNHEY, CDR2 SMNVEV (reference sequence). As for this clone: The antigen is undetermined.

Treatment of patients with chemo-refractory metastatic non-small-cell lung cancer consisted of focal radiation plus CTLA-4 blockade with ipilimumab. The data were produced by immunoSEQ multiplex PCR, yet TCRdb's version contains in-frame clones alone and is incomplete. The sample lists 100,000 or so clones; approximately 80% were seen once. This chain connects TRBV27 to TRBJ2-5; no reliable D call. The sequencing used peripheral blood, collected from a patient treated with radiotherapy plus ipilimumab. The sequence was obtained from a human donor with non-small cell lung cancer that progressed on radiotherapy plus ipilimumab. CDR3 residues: CASSLSLQETQYF. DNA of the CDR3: TGTGCCAGCAGTTTGTCCCTCCAAGAGACCCAGTACTTC.